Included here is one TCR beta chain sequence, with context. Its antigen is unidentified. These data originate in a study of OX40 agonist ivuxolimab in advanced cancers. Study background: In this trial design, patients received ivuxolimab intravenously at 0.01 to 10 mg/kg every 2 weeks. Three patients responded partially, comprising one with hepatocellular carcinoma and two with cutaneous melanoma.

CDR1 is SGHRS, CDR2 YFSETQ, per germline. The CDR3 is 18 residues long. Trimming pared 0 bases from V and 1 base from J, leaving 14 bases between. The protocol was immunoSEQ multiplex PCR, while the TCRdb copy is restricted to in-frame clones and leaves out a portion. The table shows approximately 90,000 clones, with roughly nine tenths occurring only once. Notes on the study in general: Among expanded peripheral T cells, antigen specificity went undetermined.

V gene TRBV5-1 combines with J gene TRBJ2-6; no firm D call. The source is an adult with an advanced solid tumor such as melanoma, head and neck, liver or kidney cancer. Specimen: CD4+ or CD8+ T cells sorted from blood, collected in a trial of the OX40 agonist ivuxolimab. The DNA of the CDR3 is TGCGCCAGCAGCTTGGTTCCAGGCGTAGGTTCTGGGGCCAACGTCCTGACTTTC. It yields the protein CASSLVPGVGSGANVLTF. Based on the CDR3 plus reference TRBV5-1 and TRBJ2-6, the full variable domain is KAGVTQTPRYLIKTRGQQVTLSCSPISGHRSVSWYQQTPGQGLQFLFEYFSETQRNKGNFPGRFSGRQFSNSRSEMNVSTLELGDSALYLCASSLVPGVGSGANVLTFGAGSRLTVL.